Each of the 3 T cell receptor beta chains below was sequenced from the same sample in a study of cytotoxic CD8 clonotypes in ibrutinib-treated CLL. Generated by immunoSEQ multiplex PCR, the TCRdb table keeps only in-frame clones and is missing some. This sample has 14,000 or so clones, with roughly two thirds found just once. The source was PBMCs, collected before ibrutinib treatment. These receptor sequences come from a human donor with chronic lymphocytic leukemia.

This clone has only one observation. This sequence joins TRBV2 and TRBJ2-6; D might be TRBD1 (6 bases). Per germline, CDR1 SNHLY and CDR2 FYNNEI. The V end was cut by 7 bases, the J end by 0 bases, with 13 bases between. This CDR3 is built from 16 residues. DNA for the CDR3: TGTGCCAGCATTAACATAGGGGGCTCTGGGGCCAACGTCCTGACTTTC. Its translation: CASINIGGSGANVLTF.

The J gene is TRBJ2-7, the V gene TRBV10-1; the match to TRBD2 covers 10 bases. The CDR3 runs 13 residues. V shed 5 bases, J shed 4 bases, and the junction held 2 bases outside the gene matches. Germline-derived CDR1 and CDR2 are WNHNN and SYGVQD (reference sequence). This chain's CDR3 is CASSPLAGYEQYF. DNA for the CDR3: TGCGCCAGCAGTCCACTAGCGGGGTACGAGCAGTACTTC.

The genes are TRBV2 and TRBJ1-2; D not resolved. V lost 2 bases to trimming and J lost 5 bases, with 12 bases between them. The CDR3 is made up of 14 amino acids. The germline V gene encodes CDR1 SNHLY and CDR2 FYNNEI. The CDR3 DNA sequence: TGTGCCAGCAGTGAACTCCAGGCGCCTTATGGCTACACCTTC. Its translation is CASSELQAPYGYTF.